The table lists the clone carrying this T cell receptor (beta chain) with a few counts. What it binds is not known. Other DNA variants within this sample encode the same CDR3. Naive, central memory, regulatory and stem cell-like memory cells within the CD4+ compartment were sorted using CD45RO/CCR7/CD25/CD127/CD95/CD27. Germline V CDR1 and CDR2: MNHNY, SVGAGI (reference sequence). The junction had 6 bases not matched to a gene; V was cut back by 6 bases and J by 5 bases. The CDR3 extends over 13 amino acids. Every bit of the isolated RNA underwent reverse transcription, so sequencing read expressed TCRB transcripts. Data came from immunoSEQ multiplex PCR; TCRdb stores just in-frame clones and leaves some out. This sample has about 320,000 clones, with 14% found just once. These data originate in a study of beta chain features in type 1 diabetes. Background on the study: Taken together, all samples contributed nearly 110 million examined sorted cells. Whole-study findings and limits: Sequencing of cDNA might inflate the share of cells that strongly express TCR. PCR might pick shorter templates more often, in the same way for patients and controls.

The V call is TRBV6-6, the J call TRBJ1-1, with 7 bases lining up with TRBD1. The sample consisted of central memory CD4+ T cells from blood. This TCR came from a man aged 25 to 40 in good health. The CDR3 is CASSRQGGTEAFF. For the CDR3, the DNA is TGTGCCAGCAGCAGACAGGGAGGGACTGAAGCTTTCTTT.